Listed below are T cell receptor beta chains from one sample, sequenced in a study of blood T cell repertoires in COVID-19. The table came from immunoSEQ multiplex PCR; TCRdb's copy has only in-frame clones and leaves some out. The top ten hold 1% of the sample, which has about 32,000 clones, around 90% seen once. The sample was peripheral blood. The receptors derive from a man aged 70 or older with active or convalescent COVID-19. CDR3s include the opening cysteine and the closing phenylalanine or tryptophan. A D gene is named only where the DNA matches it firmly. Clone size is stated in some rows and not others, as once, few, many or a class when expanded.

>.|TRBV5-4|.|TRBJ1-2
TGTGCCAGCAGCTTGGGGGCCGGTCAAGGGGGCTATGGCTACACCTTC
CASSLGAGQGGYGYTF
>.|TRBV6-1|TRBD1|TRBJ2-7
TGTGCCAGCAGTGACACAGGGGCCTCCTACGAGCAGTACTTC
CASSDTGASYEQYF
>.|TRBV2|.|TRBJ1-5
TGTGCCAGCAGTGAAGGGGGCCTCTATCAGCCCCAGCATTTT
CASSEGGLYQPQHF
>.|TRBV30|.|TRBJ1-6
TGTGCCTGGACCCGCCGGGGGGGAGGGAATTCACCCCTCCACTTT
CAWTRRGGGNSPLHF
>.|TRBV18|TRBD1|TRBJ2-2
TGTGCCAGCTCACCTACGGGACAGGGGGCGCGCACCGGGGAGCTGTTTTTT
CASSPTGQGARTGELFF
>.|TRBV29-1|TRBD1|TRBJ1-3
TGCAGCGTTGAAGATCAGAAGAACAGGGGGCTTGGAAACACCATATATTTT
CSVEDQKNRGLGNTIYF
>.|TRBV7-9|.|TRBJ1-4
TGTGCCAGCAGTAGTAACAGGCTTGCAACTAATGAAAAACTGTTTTTT
CASSSNRLATNEKLFF
>once|TRBV2|TRBD2|TRBJ2-3
TGTGCCAGCAGTGAAGAGGCTAGCGGGGCGGGATATACGCAGTATTTT
CASSEEASGAGYTQYF
>.|TRBV5-1|.|TRBJ2-7
TGCGCCAGCAGCCCCGGGACTCAAAGCTCCTACGAGCAGTACTTC
CASSPGTQSSYEQYF
>.|TRBV29-1|.|TRBJ2-2
TGCAGCGTTGAAGCAGGTCGGAACACCGGGGAGCTGTTTTTT
CSVEAGRNTGELFF
>.|TRBV7-9|.|TRBJ1-5
TGTGCCAGCAGCACCTTGTGGCCAGATAGCAATCAGCCCCAGCATTTT
CASSTLWPDSNQPQHF
>.|TRBV12-3/TRBV12-4|.|TRBJ1-1
TGTGCCAGCAGTTGGACTGCGAACACTGAAGCTTTCTTT
CASSWTANTEAFF
>.|TRBV4-1|TRBD2|TRBJ2-1
TGCGCCAGCAGCCAAGACAGCGGGAGGAAATACAATGAGCAGTTCTTC
CASSQDSGRKYNEQFF
>once|TRBV18|TRBD1|TRBJ1-1
TGTGCCAGCTCACAGGGGGCGCCGACCACTGAAGCTTTCTTT
CASSQGAPTTEAFF
>.|TRBV11-2|.|TRBJ1-2
TGTGCCAGCAGCTTAGGGCAGGGTGTTTCCTATGGCTACACCTTC
CASSLGQGVSYGYTF
>.|TRBV6-5|.|TRBJ1-1
TGTGCCAGCAGTTACGGGGGGGCTGGGGACACTGAAGCTTTCTTT
CASSYGGAGDTEAFF
>.|TRBV28|.|TRBJ1-5
TGTGCCAGCATGACAGGTGATAGCAATCAGCCCCAGCATTTT
CASMTGDSNQPQHF
>.|TRBV24-1|TRBD1|TRBJ2-1
TGTGCCACCAGTGATCCGACAGGGAATGAGCAGTTCTTC
CATSDPTGNEQFF